What follows describes a single T cell receptor beta chain. The record originates from a study of blood T cell repertoires in COVID-19. Whole-study context: From T cells, B-cell-depleted T cells, or PBMCs came the material, which was cDNA or gDNA.

V shed 2 bases and J shed 5 bases, with 9 bases lying between them. Germline loops: CDR1 MNHNS, CDR2 SASEGT. The CDR3 length is 13 residues. Authors' data handling: The assay estimated nucleated cells by amplifying reference gene primers. The repertoire was sequenced with immunoSEQ multiplex PCR; TCRdb's copy has only in-frame clones and lacks some. V and J calls and clone size come straight from that table; D and trimming were deduced from the DNA. Of about 69,000 clones in the sample, 85% were seen once. Sequencing used peripheral blood. This receptor was obtained from an elderly man with acute or convalescent COVID-19. The V call is TRBV6-1, the J call TRBJ1-1; D is unresolved. CDR3 coding DNA: TGTGCCAGCAGTGAAAAGCGGAAAACTGAAGCTTTCTTT. Its translation: CASSEKRKTEAFF.